The clone carrying this T cell receptor beta chain was seen a few times. Antigen specificity is unknown. MiXCR was run by TCRdb on the 5' RACE reads, yielding one entry per CDR3 protein. This table holds hundreds of thousands of distinct CDR3 sequences, around 18% found once. The sample is drawn from a study of CD8 T cells in ankylosing spondylitis. Notes on the study in general: A TCR beta motif of several highly homologous variants appeared characteristic of ankylosing spondylitis blood.

The sequence derives from a male donor with ankylosing spondylitis. The sample was blood, either unsorted or a sorted T cell fraction (not recorded which).

The CDR3 sequence is CSVPPRTSGPNEQFF. In DNA form, the CDR3 reads TGCAGCGTCCCCCCGAGGACTAGCGGCCCCAATGAGCAGTTCTTC. The rearrangement links TRBV29-1 to TRBJ2-1; 10 nucleotides line up with TRBD2. Germline lookup yields CDR1 SQVTM and CDR2 ANQGSEA. V dropped 6 bases and J dropped 6; count of bases not matched to a gene: 11. The CDR3 extends over 15 amino acids.